The next 6 T cell receptor beta chains were all read from a single sample in a study of response to subunit inactivated influenza vaccine. TCRdb re-derived calls from the RT-PCR reads in MiXCR, one entry per CDR3 protein. This sample has 500,000 to 750,000 distinct CDR3 sequences; 11% to 15% occur once, and the top ten carry around 10%. This specimen was PBMCs from blood, taken about 11 days after vaccination. These TCRs come from a man aged 45-65 years who received an inactivated influenza vaccine.

This clonotype was detected a few times. This chain uses TRBV24-1 with TRBJ2-5; a weak D match, TRBD2 (5 bases). CDR1 is KGHDR and CDR2 is SFDVKD in the germline V gene. The V and J ends lost 0 bases and 0 bases respectively, with 7 bases between them. CDR3 size: 15 residues. CDR3 bases: TGTGCCACCAGTGATTTGTGGCGGGACCAAGAGACCCAGTACTTC. This translates into CATSDLWRDQETQYF.

The rearrangement links TRBV10-3 to TRBJ2-1, with TRBD2 matching 8 bases. Germline CDR1 reads ENHRY; CDR2 reads SYGVKD. This CDR3 spans 16 amino acids. With 6 bases clipped from V and 16 bases from J, the junction kept 23 bases outside the gene matches. The CDR3 DNA sequence: TGTGCCATCAGAGCCCGTGTAGCGGGAAAAATCTCCGGGTCATTCTTC. Its protein is CAIRARVAGKISGSFF.

This clonotype came up a few times. This chain links TRBV5-6 with TRBJ2-5, with D perhaps being TRBD1 or TRBD2 (6 bases each). The germline V and J ends were trimmed by 4 bases and 2 bases, with 9 bases remaining between them. The CDR3 runs to 13 residues. The germline CDR1 and CDR2 sequences are SGHDT and YYEEEE. The CDR3 region is CASSGGTQETQYF. The DNA of the CDR3 is TGTGCCAGCAGCGGGGGGACACAAGAGACCCAGTACTTC.

This chain links TRBV2 with TRBJ2-7; D may correspond to TRBD1 or TRBD2 (5 bases each). There are 15 residues in the CDR3. Germline V lookup: CDR1 SNHLY, CDR2 FYNNEI. The V end was cut by 7 bases, the J end by 2 bases, with 18 bases between. CDR3 nucleotide sequence: TGTGCCAGCACCGCGGGCAGGGCGAGGGCCTACGAGCAGTACTTC. Its translation: CASTAGRARAYEQYF.

Comment on this clonotype: A junction end diverges from the germline sequence, so it may reflect a read error. This rearrangement joins TRBV5-3 to TRBJ2-1; TRBD1 or TRBD2 may be the D gene (5 bases each). TRBV5-3 is annotated as an ORF whose role is uncertain. There are 15 residues in the CDR3. This chain's CDR3 is CARGPGHLSYDEQFF. CDR3 in DNA: TGTGCCAGGGGCCCGGGGCACCTCTCCTACGATGAGCAGTTCTTC.

A few counts support this clonotype. This rearrangement joins TRBV7-2 to TRBJ2-5; tentatively, D is TRBD1 (5 bases). Germline CDR1 and CDR2: SGHTA and FQGNSA. The CDR3 runs 13 residues. V dropped 5 bases and J dropped 3 bases, with 10 bases sitting between them. Written as DNA, the CDR3 is TGTGCCAGCAGCCCCATCAGGGAAGAGACCCAGTACTTC. It encodes CASSPIREETQYF.